This record looks at one TCR beta chain sequence and its context. The antigen remains unidentified. Antigen-specific CD4+ T cells were expanded (with viral peptide pools) by the ViraFEST assay ahead of sequencing. Isolating CD4+ T cells followed less than 12 days of culture. Participants were given two doses of BNT162b2 or mRNA-1273 vaccine. The sample is drawn from a study of vaccination effects on CD4 cells after COVID-19. Per germline, CDR1 MGHRA and CDR2 YSYEKL. This CDR3 has 15 residues. The junction had 5 bases not matched to a gene; V was cut back by 1 base and J by 5 bases. TCRdb's table, derived via immunoSEQ multiplex PCR, lists solely in-frame clones and lacks some. This table has over 50,000 clones, 73% appearing once.

The specimen comprised CD4+ T cells from PBMCs cultured with HCoV-229E spike peptides, sampled after COVID-19 vaccination. This chain connects TRBV4-1 to TRBJ2-1, with 7 bases identical to TRBD1. This clonotype was obtained from a human donor who received a COVID-19 vaccine. Here the CDR3 DNA reads TGCGCCAGCAGCCAAGTCGGGACAGTGAACAATGAGCAGTTCTTC. Translation: CASSQVGTVNNEQFF.